This T cell receptor (beta chain) was sequenced during a study of CD8+ T cells in alopecia areata. On the study more broadly: It was oral tofacitinib, at 5 to 10 mg twice daily, that treated patients received.

cDNA reverse transcribed from extracted RNA served as the sequencing template. Method: immunoSEQ multiplex PCR; TCRdb's copy keeps in-frame clones and lacks some. The sample carries some 170,000 clones, 50% to 75% recorded once. General study results and limits: Especially in alopecia totalis/universalis, lesional scalp showed greater clonality than normal scalp did. Having just one nonresponder leaves the connection between baseline CD8+ expansion and response unresolved.

On this clone: Its antigen is unknown.

Treatment specified: oral pan-JAK inhibitor, 5-10 mg twice daily. Separation by sorting yielded CD4+ and CD8+ T cells from PBMCs. This material consisted of CD4+ T cells sorted from blood, taken at approximately week 60, from a patient treated with tofacitinib. This receptor was obtained from a human donor with alopecia areata.

The CDR3 DNA reads as TGTGCCATCAGTGCTAGCGGGGGGCTCTACAATGAGCAGTTCTTC. Translation: CAISASGGLYNEQFF. V and J are TRBV10-3 and TRBJ2-1, with 11 bases identical to TRBD2. CDR3 length: 15 residues. Germline CDR1 reads ENHRY; CDR2 reads SYGVKD. Trimming at V came to 4 bases and at J to 3 bases, leaving 2 bases not matched to a gene.